The sequence of this T cell receptor (beta chain) was determined in a study of Ad26.COV2.S vaccination and SARS-CoV-2 variants. Treatment here: over 15 received Ad26.COV2.S at low or high dose, single or two shots; 5 received placebo; per-sample allocation not given. Vaccine and placebo recipients were sampled on day 63 after the first injection. It was an adult aged 18-55 years in Boston who was the donor. Using immunoSEQ multiplex PCR, the repertoire was profiled, and TCRdb retains in-frame clones only, with some absent. The data show fewer than 400,000 clones, about 90% seen once. The V and J ends lost 5 bases and 6 bases respectively, with 16 bases between them. The CDR3 has 15 amino acids. Germline CDR1 is MNHEY and CDR2 is SMNVEV (reference sequence).

The TCR was taken from a person between 18 and 59 years old who received the Ad26.COV2.S COVID-19 vaccine or a placebo. The chain combines TRBV27 with TRBJ2-2; D ambiguous. The specimen was peripheral blood, collected in a trial of Ad26.COV2.S vaccine versus placebo. CDR3 nucleotides: TGTGCCAGCAGTCTATTATCGGGTTTGGCCGGGGAGCTGTTTTTT. This codes for CASSLLSGLAGELFF.